This entry lists 25 T cell receptor beta chains sequenced from one sample in a study of T cell repertoires in cytomegalovirus infection. No cognate antigen is known for these TCRs. TCRdb fed the reads into MiXCR, producing one record per CDR3 protein. The table includes 830,000 or so distinct CDR3 sequences, 30% to 35% detected once. Sequencing used cultured CD8+ T cells from PBMCs, obtained from culture after CMV antigen stimulation. These TCRs come from a human donor in good health (CMV status not recorded). Some clones in this sample may be carry-over from other donors' samples.

The V call is TRBV12-3 or TRBV12-4, the J call TRBJ1-5; D remains ambiguous. The length of the CDR3 is 13 residues. Between the trimmed V and J ends, which lost 1 base and 7 bases, there was a span of 8 bases. The CDR3 here is CASSLGPLQPQHF. In nucleotides, the CDR3 is TGTGCCAGCAGTTTAGGTCCCCTACAGCCCCAGCATTTT.

The V and J genes are TRBV7-6 and TRBJ1-6; D ambiguous. The germline CDR1 and CDR2 sequences are SGHVS and FNYEAQ. Deletions cut 8 bases from V and 5 bases from J, with 13 bases between. This CDR3 contains 14 residues. The CDR3 loop reads CASSPRRNNSPLHF. CDR3 DNA: TGTGCCAGCTCCCCTCGGCGGAATAATTCACCCCTCCACTTT.

This clonotype has only a few counts. The chain has TRBV6-5 and TRBJ2-7; the D gene is possibly TRBD2 (6 bases). The CDR3 has 15 amino acids. V lost 0 bases to trimming and J lost 2 bases, with 11 bases between them. From germline, CDR1 is MNHEY and CDR2 SVGAGI. The CDR3 is CASSYSSLATYEQYF. DNA of the CDR3: TGTGCCAGCAGTTACTCGAGTCTAGCGACCTACGAGCAGTACTTC.

This chain uses TRBV6-5 with TRBJ2-5; D call uncertain. Germline V gene lookup returns CDR1 MNHEY and CDR2 SVGAGI. The CDR3 consists of 16 residues. Trimming took off 4 bases at V and 2 bases at J, with 17 bases between the two ends. CDR3 protein: CASSSPRRWGQETQYF. The DNA of the CDR3 is TGTGCCAGCAGTTCCCCCAGACGGTGGGGTCAAGAGACCCAGTACTTC.

A few counts support this clonotype. The chain has TRBV6-2 or TRBV6-3 and TRBJ2-1, with D unclear. V lost 4 bases and J lost 7, with 8 bases in between. CDR1 MNHEY and CDR2 SVGEGT come from the germline V gene. This CDR3 has 12 amino acids. CDR3 in DNA: TGTGCCAGCAGTTCTCACGGTAATGAGCAGTTCTTC. It is translated as CASSSHGNEQFF.

This clonotype showed up many times. The chain is built from TRBV7-9 and TRBJ2-4; D not certain. The CDR3 consists of 17 residues. The V gene lost 1 base and the J gene lost 0 bases, with 13 bases spanning the gap. Germline CDR1 SEHNR, CDR2 FQNEAQ (reference sequence). The CDR3 sequence: CASSLESAGIAKNIQYF. CDR3 DNA: TGTGCCAGCAGCTTAGAATCGGCAGGAATAGCCAAAAACATTCAGTACTTC.

This clonotype showed up just a few times. The V gene is TRBV12-3 or TRBV12-4, the J gene TRBJ2-5; 7 nucleotides agree with TRBD1. This CDR3 spans 14 amino acids. V was pared by 7 bases and J by 4 bases, with 9 bases of the junction left unmatched. CDR3 sequence: CASTGETGIETQYF. The CDR3, as DNA: TGTGCCAGCACTGGCGAGACAGGGATAGAGACCCAGTACTTC.

J is TRBJ1-5 and V is TRBV28, with 9 positions matching TRBD1. CDR1 is MDHEN, CDR2 SYDVKM, per germline. The length of the CDR3 is 16 residues. V dropped 5 bases and J dropped 11; count of bases not matched to a gene: 16. The CDR3 DNA reads as TGTGCCAGCAGTCCTCCCGGGACAGGGCCGAGAGGTTCCCAGCATTTT. Translating gives CASSPPGTGPRGSQHF.

This clonotype was observed a single time. The junction departs from germline at one end; a sequencing error may be responsible. V and J are TRBV7-1 and TRBJ1-6; 7 positions agree with TRBD1. TRBV7-1 falls under the ORF class, with uncertain function. The CDR3 covers 17 residues. The CDR3 sequence: CTSSTTAGTVYNSPLHF. CDR3 nucleotides: TGTACCAGCAGCACAACGGCCGGGACAGTTTATAATTCACCCCTCCACTTT.

The chain couples TRBV7-9 to TRBJ2-2, with 8 bases identical to TRBD1. Looked up from germline, CDR1 is SEHNR and CDR2 is FQNEAQ (reference sequence). Losses at the gene ends were 3 bases for V and 6 bases for J; bases not matched to a gene: 9. The CDR3 has 16 amino acids. The CDR3 bases are TGTGCCAGCAGCTTTCCGGGACAGGTCCGTTCCGGGGAGCTGTTTTTT. Amino acid sequence: CASSFPGQVRSGELFF. Drawing the rest from reference TRBV7-9 and TRBJ2-2, the complete variable domain is DTGVSQNPRHKITKRGQNVTFRCDPISEHNRLYWYRQTLGQGPEFLTYFQNEAQLEKSRLLSDRFSAERPKGSFSTLEIQRTEQGDSAMYLCASSFPGQVRSGELFFGEGSRLTVL.

This clonotype was seen a handful of times. J is TRBJ1-5 and V is TRBV13, with unresolved D. The length of the CDR3 is 13 residues. Germline lookup yields CDR1 PRHDT and CDR2 FYEKMQ (reference sequence). Trimming pared 0 bases from V and 7 bases from J, leaving 7 bases between. CDR3 residues: CASSLGLRQPQHF. Here the CDR3 DNA reads TGTGCCAGCAGCTTAGGCCTAAGACAGCCCCAGCATTTT.

This clonotype was counted only a few times. V and J are TRBV5-4 and TRBJ1-6; D gene ambiguous. CDR1 and CDR2 (germline): SGHNT, YYREEE (reference sequence). V shed 1 base and J shed 8 bases, with 7 bases lying between them. The CDR3 has 13 residues. This CDR3 is CASSLQEDSPLHF. The CDR3 DNA sequence: TGTGCCAGCAGCTTGCAAGAAGATTCACCCCTCCACTTT.

Many counts were recorded for this clonotype. The rearrangement uses TRBV6-5 and TRBJ1-2; TRBD1 agrees at 8 bases. V shed 5 bases and J 7 bases; nucleotides not matched to a gene: 6. Per germline, CDR1 MNHEY and CDR2 SVGAGI. The CDR3 covers 13 residues. CDR3 nucleotides: TGTGCCAGCAGTAAGACAGGGGTTTTTGGCTACACCTTC. This codes for CASSKTGVFGYTF.

The rearrangement links TRBV6-2 or TRBV6-3 to TRBJ1-2; no clear D gene. Trimming removed 5 bases from V and 4 bases from J, with 11 bases in between. The germline V gene has CDR1 MNHEY and CDR2 SVGEGT. This CDR3 contains 13 residues. CDR3 DNA: TGTGCCAGCAGTACTCCTCAGACCTATGGCTACACCTTC. Translating it yields CASSTPQTYGYTF.

The V and J genes are TRBV20-1 and TRBJ2-7; 7 bases match TRBD1. Germline lookup yields CDR1 DFQATT and CDR2 SNEGSKA (reference sequence). This CDR3 contains 17 residues. After removal of 3 bases from V and 1 base from J, the junction contained 15 bases not matched to a gene. This CDR3 reads CSARGRGQAPRSYEQYV. The CDR3 DNA follows: TGCAGTGCTAGGGGAAGGGGGCAGGCCCCAAGGTCCTACGAGCAGTACGTC.

This clonotype was seen at least ten times. V and J are TRBV7-2 and TRBJ2-3; TRBD2 aligns across 11 bases. CDR3 length equals 15 residues. From germline, CDR1 is SGHTA and CDR2 FQGNSA. Trimming at V came to 2 bases and at J to 5 bases, leaving 3 bases not matched to a gene. The CDR3 here is CASSLIAGGQDTQYF. DNA of the CDR3: TGTGCCAGCAGCTTAATAGCGGGGGGGCAAGATACGCAGTATTTT. Full variable domain (outside the CDR3, taken from reference TRBV7-2 and TRBJ2-3): GAGVSQSPSNKVTEKGKDVELRCDPISGHTALYWYRQSLGQGLEFLIYFQGNSAPDKSGLPSDRFSAERTGGSVSTLTIQRTQQEDSAVYLCASSLIAGGQDTQYFGPGTRLTVL.

This rearrangement joins TRBV7-4 to TRBJ1-2; D uncertain. The CDR3 spans 14 residues. Germline V gives CDR1 SGHVT, CDR2 SQSDAQ. The germline V and J ends were trimmed by 5 bases and 4 bases, with 14 bases remaining between them. The CDR3 nucleotides are TGTGCCAGCAGCCAACTGGGCGTGGGCTATGGCTACACCTTC. It translates to CASSQLGVGYGYTF.

The table lists this clonotype with a few counts. The chain's CDR3 is CASSRHADTQYF. The CDR3 nucleotides read TGTGCCAGCAGCCGCCATGCAGATACGCAGTATTTT. The chain is built from TRBV6-2 or TRBV6-3 and TRBJ2-3, with D uncertain. The V gene's germline CDR1 is MNHEY and CDR2 SVGEGT. V lost 6 bases to trimming and J lost 4 bases, with 8 bases between them. The CDR3 has 12 amino acids.

In DNA, the CDR3 is TGCGCCAGCAGCCCCTTTGACAGGGGAGTTGATGGCTACACCTTC. It encodes CASSPFDRGVDGYTF. The chain has TRBV4-1 and TRBJ1-2; TRBD1 matches 8 bases. The CDR3 length is 15 residues. The junction had 10 bases not matched to a gene; V was cut back by 4 bases and J by 6 bases. CDR1 MGHRA and CDR2 YSYEKL come from the germline V gene.

The chain recombines TRBV28 with TRBJ2-5, with D hard to call. The CDR3 covers 13 residues. Looked up from germline, CDR1 is MDHEN and CDR2 is SYDVKM. Trimming shortened V by 8 bases and J by 1 base, and 11 bases separated the two germline ends. The CDR3 DNA sequence: TGTGCCAGCTTACAACCTTTCCAAGAGACCCAGTACTTC. Residues: CASLQPFQETQYF.

This clonotype was recorded a few times. J is TRBJ1-3 and V is TRBV4-1; a weak D match, TRBD1 (5 bases). Germline V CDR1 and CDR2: MGHRA, YSYEKL. V dropped 11 bases and J dropped 0 bases, with 14 bases sitting between them. This CDR3 is 14 amino acids long. The CDR3 loop is CASGDSNSGNTIYF. The CDR3 DNA follows: TGCGCCTCTGGGGACTCAAACTCTGGAAACACCATATATTTT.

The table lists this clonotype with a few counts. This chain connects TRBV27 to TRBJ1-2; D unclear. Looked up from germline, CDR1 is MNHEY and CDR2 is SMNVEV (reference sequence). The CDR3 has 13 amino acids. V was shortened by 2 bases and J by 6 bases, with 10 bases between the two germline ends. DNA of the CDR3: TGTGCCAGCAGTTTAGCGGGATGGGATGGCTACACCTTC. Protein: CASSLAGWDGYTF.

The V and J genes are TRBV13 and TRBJ1-5; no firm D call. The ends were cut back, 3 bases at V and 0 bases at J, with 12 bases in the middle. In germline, CDR1 is PRHDT, CDR2 FYEKMQ (reference sequence). The CDR3 is 16 residues long. The CDR3 spells CASSFGRPYSNQPQHF. CDR3 coding DNA: TGTGCCAGCAGCTTCGGACGGCCTTATAGCAATCAGCCCCAGCATTTT.

This clonotype came up many times. The chain couples TRBV5-1 to TRBJ1-5, with 7 bases matching TRBD1. The germline V gene has CDR1 SGHRS and CDR2 YFSETQ. The V and J ends lost 4 bases and 4 bases, in that order; junction bases with no gene match: 8. This CDR3 contains 15 residues. The CDR3 region has the DNA TGCGCCAGCAGCCCAACGACAGGGCCGAATCAGCCCCAGCATTTT. Encoded protein: CASSPTTGPNQPQHF.

The rearrangement links TRBV20-1 to TRBJ2-1, with 12 bases that match TRBD2. The CDR3 contains 18 residues. Germline CDR1 reads DFQATT; CDR2 reads SNEGSKA (reference sequence). V lost 1 base to trimming and J lost 12 bases; unmatched junction nucleotides: 19. The CDR3 DNA sequence: TGCAGTGCTAGAGCCTCTAGCGGGGGGGCCGTTTTTTTGGGTGTGCAGTTCTTC. Translation gives CSARASSGGAVFLGVQFF.